Included here is one T cell receptor beta chain sequence, with context. The antigen is not known. Using TCRalpha and TCRbeta cDNA, the researchers carried out two nested PCRs that lasted roughly 16 and 10 cycles. TCRdb reanalyzed the 5' RACE reads, giving one entry per CDR3 protein sequence and no DNA. This sample contains fewer than 550,000 distinct CDR3 sequences. These data belong to a study of monozygotic twins with inflammatory bowel disease. In germline, CDR1 is SGHTA, CDR2 FQGTGA. The CDR3 contains 17 residues. Study findings and constraints: Nothing supported a single strong signal or clonotype that was associated with IBD.

Sequencing was done on a sample of blood. This clonotype originated in a human donor with ulcerative colitis or Crohn's disease, or a healthy co-twin of an affected twin (not recorded which). V and J are TRBV7-3 and TRBJ2-2; TCRdb outputs TRBD2, but without DNA this stays unchecked. Here the CDR3 reads CASRSTSGRGRPGELFF.